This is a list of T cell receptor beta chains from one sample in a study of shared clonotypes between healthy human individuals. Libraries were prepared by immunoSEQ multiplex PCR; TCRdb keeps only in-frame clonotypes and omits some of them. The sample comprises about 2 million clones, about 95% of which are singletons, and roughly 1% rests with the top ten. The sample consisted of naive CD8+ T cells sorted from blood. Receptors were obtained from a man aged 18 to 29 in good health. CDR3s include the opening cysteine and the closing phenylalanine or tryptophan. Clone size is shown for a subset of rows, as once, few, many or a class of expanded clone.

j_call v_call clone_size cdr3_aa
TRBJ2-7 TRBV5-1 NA CASSFLAGVKDEQYF
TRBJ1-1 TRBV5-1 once CASSSTGANTEAFF
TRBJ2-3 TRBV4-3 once CASSRSWGADTQYF
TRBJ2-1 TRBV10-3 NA CASTGSNEQFF
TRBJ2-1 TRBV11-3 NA CASSLVGGIGNEQFF
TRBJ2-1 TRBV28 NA CASATGGNGNEQFF
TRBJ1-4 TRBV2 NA CASSEATALGTDGGVNEKLFF
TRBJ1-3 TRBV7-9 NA CASSLGPDPIYF
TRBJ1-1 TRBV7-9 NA CASSLHIGGWRDTEAFF
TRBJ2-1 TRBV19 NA CASSPGQGFSNEQFF
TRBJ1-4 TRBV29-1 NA CSVLDRGPEKLFF
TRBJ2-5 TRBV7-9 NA CASSFNRGHEETQYF
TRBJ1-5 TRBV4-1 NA CASSQEATGSGFNQPQHF
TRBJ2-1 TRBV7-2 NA CASSPDNYNEQFF
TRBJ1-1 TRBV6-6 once CASSQSGGSDAFF
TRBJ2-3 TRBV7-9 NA CASSLFRDRGTDTQYF
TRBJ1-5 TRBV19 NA CASRTGNQPQHF
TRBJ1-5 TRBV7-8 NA CASTLLTYSNQPQHF
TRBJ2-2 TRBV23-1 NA CASTHRGSTGELFF
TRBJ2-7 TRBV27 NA CASSLSGTSVLYEQYF
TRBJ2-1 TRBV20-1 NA CSARFTGEQFF
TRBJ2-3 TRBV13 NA CASSGGQTSTDTQYF
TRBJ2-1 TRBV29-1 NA CSALRGNEQFF
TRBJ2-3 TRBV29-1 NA CSVDRDYTDTQYF
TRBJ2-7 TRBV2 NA CASKEGSSYEQYF
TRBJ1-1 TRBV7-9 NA CASSPSQMNTEAFF
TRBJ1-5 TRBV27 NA CASSSYRDSNQPQHF
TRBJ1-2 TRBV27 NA CASSFSYGGYGYTF
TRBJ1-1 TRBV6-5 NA CASSYRDRNTEAFF
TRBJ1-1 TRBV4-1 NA CASSHGQGMNTEAFF
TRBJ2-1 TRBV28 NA CASSLQEPYNEQFF
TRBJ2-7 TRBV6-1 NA CASSDLAGVSYEQYF
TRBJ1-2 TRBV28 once CASSQARQGLYGYTF
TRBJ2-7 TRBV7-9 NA CASSWESYEQYF
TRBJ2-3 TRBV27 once CASSSGGGPTDTQYF
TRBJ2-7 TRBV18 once CASSPGTGAYEQYF
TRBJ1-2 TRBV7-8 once CASSPTGTGVAGDYGYTF
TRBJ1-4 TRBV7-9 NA CASTPGPSGEKLFF
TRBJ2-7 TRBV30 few CAWARGGPSYEQYF
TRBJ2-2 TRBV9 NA CASSVVEGTGELFF
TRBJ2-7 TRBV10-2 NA CASKEPGQGFNEQYF
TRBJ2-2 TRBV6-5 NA CATSGQNTGELFF
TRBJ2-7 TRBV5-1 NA CASSGPSEQYF
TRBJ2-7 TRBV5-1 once CASSPGTGFEQYF
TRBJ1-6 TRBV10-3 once CAISGAGGESPLHF
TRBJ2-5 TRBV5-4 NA CASSLGDLETQYF
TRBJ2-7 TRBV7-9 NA CASTYSGYEQYF
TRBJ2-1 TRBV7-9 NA CASSPTGTDYYNEQFF
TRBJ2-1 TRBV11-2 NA CASSLLVLANGNEQFF
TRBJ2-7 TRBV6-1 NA CASSEYGSAYEQYF
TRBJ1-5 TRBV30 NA CAWSEAENQPQHF
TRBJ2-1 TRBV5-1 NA CASAGQGTVNEQFF
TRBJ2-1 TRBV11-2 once CASSTSGTAQFF
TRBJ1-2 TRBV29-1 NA CSSGPDYGYTF
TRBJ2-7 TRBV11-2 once CASSTYRDSPYEQYF
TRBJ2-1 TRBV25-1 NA CASSELGWGGYNEQFF
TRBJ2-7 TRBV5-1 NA CASSLGGEQYF